This T cell receptor beta chain was sequenced for a study of CD8 T cells in Susac syndrome. Looked up from germline, CDR1 is SGHTA and CDR2 is FQGTGA. V shed 1 base and J shed 4 bases, with 10 bases lying between them. This CDR3 has 14 amino acids. Sequencing of TCR beta, carried out with a high-throughput approach, was applied to CD8+ and CD4+ T cells from the blood. It was with random hexamers that roughly 0.5 to 1 ug RNA was reverse transcribed. The authors amplified TCR beta CDR3 across 54 Vbeta and 13 Jbeta using immunoSEQ multiplex PCR. TCRdb reprocessed the immunoSEQ multiplex PCR reads with MiXCR, giving one entry per CDR3 protein. The sample yields 250,000 or so distinct CDR3 sequences, 80% to 95% seen once. This clonotype was picked up a small number of times.

Sequencing used CD4+ T cells from PBMCs. The origin of this receptor is a human donor with multiple sclerosis. The chain uses TRBV7-3 and TRBJ2-5, with a weak D call TRBD1 (6 bases). The CDR3 nucleotides read TGTGCCAGCAGCTTAAGCAGGGGTTCAGAGACCCAGTACTTC. This codes for CASSLSRGSETQYF.